The clone carrying this TCR delta chain was seen only a few times. TCRdb's protein for this DNA is that of a much larger clone and differs from the translation at residue 10, likely a read error; the protein shown is the DNA translation. The data are from a study of gamma delta lymphoproliferative disorders and STAT genes. Genomic DNA from isolated PBMCs served as the sequencing template. TCRdb fed the multiplex PCR reads into CATT to redo clone calling. The profile shows over a thousand delta-chain clones, under 3.5% of them singletons. This TCR was recovered from a human donor in good health. Material for sequencing was blood.

The DNA of the CDR3 is TGTGCCTGTCTCGTAGGGGGGATACCAGGTGTATGTTTTAGTCTCATCTTT. Its protein product is CACLVGGIPGVCFSLIF. The chain recombines TRDV2 with TRDJ1; 9 nucleotides line up with TRDD3. Trimming cost V 6 bases and J 11 bases; bases outside gene matches: 24. Germline loops: CDR1 GEAIGNYY, CDR2 EKD. The CDR3 totals 17 residues.